The 29 T cell receptor beta chains reported below all come from one sample, sequenced in a study of blood T cells in healthy people across ages. Sample-barcoded 5' priming and a J-beta primer mix drove a second PCR of about 6 to 12 cycles. TCRdb ran MiXCR on the 5' RACE reads and lists one entry per CDR3 protein. Of about 1.4 million distinct CDR3 sequences in the sample, around 55% were seen once. The sequencing input was blood. Receptors originate from a man aged 18 to 35 in good health.

This clonotype was seen a handful of times. The rearrangement uses TRBV24-1 and TRBJ2-1, with D perhaps matching TRBD1 or TRBD2 (6 bases each). Trimming took 1 base from V and 6 from J, leaving 18 bases between them. CDR1 is KGHDR and CDR2 is SFDVKD in the germline V gene. The length of the CDR3 is 17 residues. As DNA, the CDR3 is TGTGCCACCAGTGATTTTCTCGGGGGCCGACATCGCAATGAGCAGTTCTTC. The encoded protein is CATSDFLGGRHRNEQFF.

The chain joins TRBV15 to TRBJ1-2, with 7 bases matching TRBD1. The CDR3 length is 15 residues. Germline CDR1 and CDR2: LNHNV and YYDKDF (reference sequence). Trimming at V came to 5 bases and at J to 6 bases, leaving 12 bases not matched to a gene. The CDR3 nucleotides are TGTGCCACCAGCCCAGGAGAACAGGGGTTGCATGGCTACACCTTC. Translation: CATSPGEQGLHGYTF.

The rearrangement joins TRBV20-1 to TRBJ2-3; 9 bases are shared with TRBD2. Germline values: CDR1 DFQATT, CDR2 SNEGSKA (reference sequence). The CDR3 sequence is 15 residues long. After removal of 3 bases from V and 2 bases from J, the junction contained 6 bases not matched to a gene. CDR3 sequence: CSASSSGGATDTQYF. CDR3 coding DNA: TGCAGTGCTAGTAGTAGCGGGGGAGCCACAGATACGCAGTATTTT.

The chain joins TRBV5-4 to TRBJ1-2; 8 bases agree with TRBD1. This CDR3 region has 15 residues. V dropped 0 bases and J dropped 7; count of bases not matched to a gene: 8. Germline CDR1 and CDR2: SGHNT and YYREEE (reference sequence). DNA of the CDR3: TGTGCCAGCAGCTTGGTCGGGACAGGAGCTTTTGGCTACACCTTC. It codes for CASSLVGTGAFGYTF.

The chain joins TRBV7-9 to TRBJ2-7; 10 bases map to TRBD2. After removal of 0 bases from V and 0 bases from J, the junction contained 8 bases not matched to a gene. The CDR3 extends over 18 amino acids. The germline gives CDR1 SEHNR, CDR2 FQNEAQ (reference sequence). The CDR3: CASSLAGTSSGSSYEQYF. The CDR3 coding sequence is TGTGCCAGCAGCTTAGCGGGGACCTCTAGCGGGAGCTCCTACGAGCAGTACTTC.

The rearrangement uses TRBV2 and TRBJ1-3; D gene uncertain. The V end was cut by 5 bases, the J end by 0 bases, with 17 bases between. CDR1 and CDR2 (germline): SNHLY, FYNNEI. The CDR3 spans 17 residues. The CDR3 sequence: CASSMGDTQFSGNTIYF. The CDR3 DNA sequence: TGTGCCAGCAGTATGGGAGACACACAGTTCTCTGGAAACACCATATATTTT.

The chain has TRBV6-6 and TRBJ2-7, with 7 positions matching TRBD2. CDR3 size: 16 residues. The germline V gene encodes CDR1 MNHNY and CDR2 SVGAGI (reference sequence). With 2 bases clipped from V and 4 bases from J, the junction kept 11 bases outside the gene matches. CDR3 sequence: CASSYEAGVGSYEQYF. The CDR3 nucleotides are TGTGCCAGCAGTTACGAGGCGGGAGTGGGGTCGTACGAGCAGTACTTC.

V gene TRBV10-3 combines with J gene TRBJ1-2, with D maybe TRBD1 (5 bases). The CDR3 is 13 amino acids. Germline V lookup: CDR1 ENHRY, CDR2 SYGVKD. Trimming took 6 bases from V and 8 from J, leaving 16 bases between them. The CDR3 nucleotides read TGTGCCATCAGCGAAACAGGAGATTTAGGCTACACCTTC. The encoded protein is CAISETGDLGYTF.

The chain combines TRBV20-1 with TRBJ2-1, with 9 bases matching TRBD2. CDR3 length equals 15 residues. Germline CDR1 reads DFQATT; CDR2 reads SNEGSKA (reference sequence). J gave up 4 bases and V 3 bases, and 7 bases lay outside the gene matches. The CDR3 bases are TGCAGTGCTAGGGAGTTTAGCGGGGGTTACAATGAGCAGTTCTTC. As protein: CSAREFSGGYNEQFF.

J is TRBJ2-7 and V is TRBV7-2; 8 bases fit TRBD2. With the DNA end fitting TRBJ2-5 better, the J assignment may be wrong. Germline CDR1 is SGHTA and CDR2 is FQGNSA. The CDR3 extends over 15 amino acids. CDR3 in amino acids: CASSLDSGISGTQYF. The CDR3 nucleotides are TGTGCCAGCAGCTTAGATAGCGGGATCTCCGGGACCCAGTACTTC.

This clonotype has a single count. This rearrangement joins TRBV20-1 to TRBJ2-1; unclear D gene. The germline V and J ends were trimmed by 3 bases and 0 bases, with 18 bases remaining between them. The CDR3 covers 17 residues. Germline V lookup: CDR1 DFQATT, CDR2 SNEGSKA (reference sequence). CDR3 region: CSASSPQAASSYNEQFF. Written as DNA, the CDR3 is TGCAGTGCTAGTTCGCCTCAGGCGGCAAGCTCCTACAATGAGCAGTTCTTC.

The V and J genes are TRBV7-8 and TRBJ2-5; D may match TRBD1 or TRBD2 (5 bases each). The CDR3 spans 16 residues. The germline V gene encodes CDR1 SGHVS and CDR2 FQNEAQ. The V end was cut by 3 bases, the J end by 1 base, with 15 bases between. The CDR3 here is CASSLGVVGLQETQYF. In DNA, the CDR3 is TGTGCCAGCAGCTTGGGGGTTGTTGGCCTCCAAGAGACCCAGTACTTC.

The rearrangement joins TRBV6-5 to TRBJ2-2; D remains ambiguous. Deletions cut 11 bases from V and 4 bases from J, with 14 bases between. This CDR3 spans 13 amino acids. From germline, CDR1 is MNHEY and CDR2 SVGAGI. This CDR3 is CAALFVVTGELFF. The CDR3 DNA reads TGTGCCGCTTTATTTGTGGTCACCGGGGAGCTGTTTTTT.

This clonotype was picked up one time. V and J are TRBV18 and TRBJ1-2, with 8 bases lining up with TRBD1. The CDR3 has 14 amino acids. The junction had 10 bases not matched to a gene; V was cut back by 5 bases and J by 8 bases. Per germline, CDR1 KGHSH and CDR2 LQKENI. CDR3 bases: TGTGCCAGCTCAAGCGGCAGGGGGCGAGAGGGCTACACCTTC. This encodes CASSSGRGREGYTF.

V usage is TRBV6-1 and J usage is TRBJ1-1; TRBD1 might be the D (6 bases). CDR1 is MNHNS, CDR2 SASEGT, per germline. The CDR3 runs 14 residues. Trimming stripped 8 bases from V and 1 base from J, with 14 bases between. The CDR3 region is CASYRGHGNTEAFF. CDR3 nucleotides: TGTGCCAGCTATCGGGGGCACGGGAACACTGAAGCTTTCTTT.

This clonotype was counted a single time. This chain uses TRBV20-1 with TRBJ2-5; 7 positions match TRBD2. The CDR3 contains 14 residues. Trimming at V came to 6 bases and at J to 2 bases, leaving 9 bases not matched to a gene. Germline V CDR1 and CDR2: DFQATT, SNEGSKA (reference sequence). CDR3 residues: CSAPASGLQETQYF. The CDR3 nucleotides are TGCAGTGCCCCTGCTAGCGGTTTACAAGAGACCCAGTACTTC.

The chain recombines TRBV5-6 with TRBJ2-3; D is unresolved. CDR1 is SGHDT and CDR2 is YYEEEE in the germline V gene. Trimming removed 3 bases from V and 0 bases from J, with 8 bases in between. There are 14 residues in the CDR3. This chain's CDR3 is CASSWAVSTDTQYF. CDR3 sequence (DNA): TGTGCCAGCAGCTGGGCAGTTAGCACAGATACGCAGTATTTT.

The CDR3 spells CSAPGLAGPNEQFF. The DNA of the CDR3 is TGCAGTGCCCCGGGACTAGCGGGGCCCAATGAGCAGTTCTTC. The genes are TRBV20-1 and TRBJ2-1; 13 bases match TRBD2. This CDR3 spans 14 amino acids. In germline, CDR1 is DFQATT, CDR2 SNEGSKA (reference sequence). V lost 6 bases to trimming and J lost 6 bases; unmatched junction nucleotides: 5.

V usage is TRBV29-1 and J usage is TRBJ2-7; D could derive from TRBD1 or TRBD2 (5 bases each). CDR3 length: 14 amino acids. Germline V gives CDR1 SQVTM, CDR2 ANQGSEA. The V and J ends lost 7 bases and 5 bases respectively, with 21 bases between them. The chain's CDR3 is CSALGVRGTDEQYF. The CDR3 nucleotides read TGCAGCGCCCTAGGGGTGAGAGGGACCGACGAGCAGTACTTC.

V usage is TRBV4-2 and J usage is TRBJ1-1; 7 bases line up with TRBD1. The ends lost 4 bases at V and 0 bases at J; junction bases unmatched: 8. The germline CDR1 and CDR2 sequences are LGHNA and YNFKEQ. The CDR3 contains 16 residues. The CDR3 loop is CASSPRTGGMNTEAFF. The CDR3 DNA follows: TGTGCCAGCAGCCCGCGGACAGGCGGCATGAACACTGAAGCTTTCTTT.

The chain joins TRBV10-2 to TRBJ2-1; 7 bases fit TRBD2. Germline trimming cut 3 bases from V and 7 bases from J; bases unmatched to any gene: 6. The CDR3 runs 14 residues. Per germline, CDR1 WSHSY and CDR2 SAAADI. CDR3 region: CASSDGREWNEQFF. The CDR3 DNA follows: TGCGCCAGCAGTGATGGGCGGGAGTGGAATGAGCAGTTCTTC.

This clonotype has just a few counts. The chain employs TRBV6-5 and TRBJ1-1, with 11 bases lining up with TRBD1. V gave up 2 bases and J gave up 1 base; unmatched junction bases: 9. Germline assignment: CDR1 MNHEY and CDR2 SVGAGI. This CDR3 spans 18 amino acids. This CDR3 is CASSYQRTGGGGNTEAFF. The CDR3 DNA reads as TGTGCCAGCAGTTACCAAAGGACAGGGGGCGGGGGGAACACTGAAGCTTTCTTT.

The chain couples TRBV18 to TRBJ1-1; the D gene is possibly TRBD1 (5 bases). Trimming took 3 bases from V and 3 from J, leaving 14 bases between them. This CDR3 region has 15 residues. In germline, CDR1 is KGHSH, CDR2 LQKENI. The CDR3 spells CASSPGSGRDTEAFF. The DNA of the CDR3 is TGTGCCAGCTCACCGGGATCAGGGAGGGACACTGAAGCTTTCTTT.

The V gene is TRBV7-2, the J gene TRBJ2-1; TRBD1 aligns across 11 bases. The germline V gene encodes CDR1 SGHTA and CDR2 FQGNSA. V trimming: 3 bases; J trimming: 10 bases; junction bases outside the gene matches: 5. This CDR3 is 14 amino acids long. The CDR3, as DNA: TGTGCCAGCAGCTTCGGGACAGGGGGAGTCGAGCAGTTCTTC. Amino acid sequence: CASSFGTGGVEQFF.

The J gene is TRBJ1-1, the V gene TRBV29-1, with D uncertain. The CDR3 length is 12 residues. CDR1 SQVTM and CDR2 ANQGSEA come from the germline V gene. V lost 7 bases to trimming and J lost 1 base, with 10 bases between them. CDR3 coding DNA: TGCAGCGCTATAGCTCCGAACACTGAAGCTTTCTTT. This gives the protein CSAIAPNTEAFF.

This clonotype was recorded at least ten times. The V gene is TRBV4-3, the J gene TRBJ2-5, with a possible D match to TRBD1 (6 bases). Trimming left V 3 bases short and J 2 bases short, with 13 bases between. The CDR3 consists of 15 residues. In germline, CDR1 is LGHNA, CDR2 YSLEER. CDR3 DNA: TGCGCCAGCAGCCAGATGACAGGACCACAAGAGACCCAGTACTTC. Translated: CASSQMTGPQETQYF.

The rearrangement joins TRBV4-1 to TRBJ1-2; no firm D call. Germline V gene sequence: CDR1 MGHRA, CDR2 YSYEKL. The germline V and J ends were trimmed by 0 bases and 8 bases, with 7 bases remaining between them. This CDR3 contains 12 residues. The CDR3 protein is CASSQEYTGYTF. The CDR3 region has the DNA TGCGCCAGCAGCCAAGAGTATACAGGCTACACCTTC.

CDR3 loop: CASSQDRFTYEQYF. In DNA, the CDR3 is TGTGCCAGCAGCCAGGACAGGTTTACCTACGAGCAGTACTTC. The chain combines TRBV11-2 with TRBJ2-7, with 7 bases identical to TRBD1. From germline, CDR1 is SGHAT and CDR2 FQNNGV. The junction had 6 bases not matched to a gene; V was cut back by 5 bases and J by 2 bases. The CDR3 has 14 residues.

This chain connects TRBV9 to TRBJ1-2; D is undetermined. The CDR3 contains 14 residues. CDR1 is SGDLS and CDR2 is YYNGEE in the germline V gene. The V end was cut by 4 bases, the J end by 4 bases, with 14 bases between. CDR3 bases: TGTGCCAGCAGCTCCCCACACCGGGGCTATGGCTACACCTTC. The encoded protein is CASSSPHRGYGYTF.